This TCR beta chain was obtained from a study of cytomegalovirus exposure and HLA in healthy donors. General observations from the study: Earlier results showed most TCR beta V segments being productive about 87% or about 30% of the time. HLA alleles were associated with around 17,000 TCR beta sequences in a later analysis at 0.05 false discovery rate. Per published accounts, TCR beta sequences correctly predicted the HLA-A and HLA-B alleles of most subjects.

PCR amplification relied on 60 Vbeta primers (plus 13 Jbeta primers). This table comes from immunoSEQ multiplex PCR, and its TCRdb copy is limited to in-frame clones, with some not included. Of fewer than 85,000 clones in the sample, about 68% are singletons; the top ten hold about 9%. Germline V lookup: CDR1 SNHLY, CDR2 FYNNEI. The length of the CDR3 is 13 residues. V lost 5 bases and J lost 6; bases outside the gene matches: 4. This clone was detected only once. The antigen is not known. Though nominally healthy at sampling, donors likely had unrecorded immune exposures. The chain links TRBV2 to TRBJ1-1; 9 nucleotides agree with TRBD1. Sequenced: PBMCs. The clonotype was recovered from a man between 40 and 49 years old in good health and CMV-seropositive. Here the CDR3 reads CASSIQGAPEAFF. As DNA, the CDR3 is TGTGCCAGCAGTATACAGGGGGCGCCTGAAGCTTTCTTT.